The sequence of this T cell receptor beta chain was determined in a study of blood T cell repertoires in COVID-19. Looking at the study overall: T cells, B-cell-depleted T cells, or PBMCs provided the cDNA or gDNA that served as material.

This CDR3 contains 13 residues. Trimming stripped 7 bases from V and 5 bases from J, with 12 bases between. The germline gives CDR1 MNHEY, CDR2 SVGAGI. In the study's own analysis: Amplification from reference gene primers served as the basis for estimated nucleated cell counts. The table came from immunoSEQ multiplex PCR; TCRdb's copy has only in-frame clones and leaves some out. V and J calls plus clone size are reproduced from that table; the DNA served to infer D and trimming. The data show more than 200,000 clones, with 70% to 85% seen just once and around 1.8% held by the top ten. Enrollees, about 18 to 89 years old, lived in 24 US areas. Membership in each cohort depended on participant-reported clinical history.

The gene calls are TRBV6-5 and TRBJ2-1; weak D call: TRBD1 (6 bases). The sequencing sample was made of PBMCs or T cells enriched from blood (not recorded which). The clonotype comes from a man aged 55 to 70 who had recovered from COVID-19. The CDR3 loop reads CASTRDTDNEQFF. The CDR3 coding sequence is TGTGCCAGCACCCGGGACACCGACAATGAGCAGTTCTTC.